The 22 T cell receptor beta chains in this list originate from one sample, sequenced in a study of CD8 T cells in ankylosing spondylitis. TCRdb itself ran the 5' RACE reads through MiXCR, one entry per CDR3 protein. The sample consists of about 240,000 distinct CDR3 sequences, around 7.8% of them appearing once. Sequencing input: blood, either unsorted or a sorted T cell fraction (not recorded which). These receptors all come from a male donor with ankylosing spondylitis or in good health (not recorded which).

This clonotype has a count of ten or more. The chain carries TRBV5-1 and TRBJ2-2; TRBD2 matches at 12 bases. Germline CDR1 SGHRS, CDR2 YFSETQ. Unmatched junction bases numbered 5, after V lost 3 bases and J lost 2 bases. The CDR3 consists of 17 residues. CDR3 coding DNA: TGCGCCAGCAGCTCCCTAGCGGGGGGGCCAAACACCGGGGAGCTGTTTTTT. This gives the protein CASSSLAGGPNTGELFF.

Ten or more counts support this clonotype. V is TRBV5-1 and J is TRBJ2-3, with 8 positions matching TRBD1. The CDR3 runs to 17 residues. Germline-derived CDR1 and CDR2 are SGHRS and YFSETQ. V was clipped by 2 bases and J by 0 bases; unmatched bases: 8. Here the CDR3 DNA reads TGCGCCAGCAGCTTACCCGGGACAGGAGCTAGCACAGATACGCAGTATTTT. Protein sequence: CASSLPGTGASTDTQYF.

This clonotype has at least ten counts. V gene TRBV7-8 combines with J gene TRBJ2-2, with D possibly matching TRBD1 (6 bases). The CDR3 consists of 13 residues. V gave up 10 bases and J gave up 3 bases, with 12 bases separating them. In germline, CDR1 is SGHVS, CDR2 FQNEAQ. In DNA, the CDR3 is TGTGCCATCCAGGGGCGCGACACCGGGGAGCTGTTTTTT. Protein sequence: CAIQGRDTGELFF.

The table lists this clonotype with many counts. CDR3 sequence (DNA): TGTGCCAGCAGGGAGAATGTAGGCCCAGATACGCAGTATTTT. Its protein is CASRENVGPDTQYF. V usage is TRBV12-3 or TRBV12-4 and J usage is TRBJ2-3; D gene unclear. The CDR3 is 14 amino acids. V lost 6 bases, J lost 4 bases, and 14 bases lay in between.

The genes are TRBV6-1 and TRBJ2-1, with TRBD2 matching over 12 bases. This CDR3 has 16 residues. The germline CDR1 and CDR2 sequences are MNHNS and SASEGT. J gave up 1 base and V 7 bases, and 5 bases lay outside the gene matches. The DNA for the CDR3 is TGTGCCAGCAATGGACTAGCGGGGTCGTCCTACAATGAGCAGTTCTTC. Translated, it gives CASNGLAGSSYNEQFF.

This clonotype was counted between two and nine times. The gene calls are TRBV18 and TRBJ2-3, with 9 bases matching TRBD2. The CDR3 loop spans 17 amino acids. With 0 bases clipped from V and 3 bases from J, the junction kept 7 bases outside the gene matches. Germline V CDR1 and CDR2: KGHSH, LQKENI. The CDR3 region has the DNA TGTGCCAGCTCACCACCGAATAGCGGGAGACGGACAGATACGCAGTATTTT. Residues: CASSPPNSGRRTDTQYF.

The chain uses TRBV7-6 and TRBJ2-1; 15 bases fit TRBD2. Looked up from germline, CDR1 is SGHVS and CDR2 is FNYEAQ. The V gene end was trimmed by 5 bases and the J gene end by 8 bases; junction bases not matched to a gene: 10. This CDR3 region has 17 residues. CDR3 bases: TGTGCCAGCAGCGTCCGGACTAGCGGGAGGGCACCGGATGAGCAGTTCTTC. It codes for CASSVRTSGRAPDEQFF.

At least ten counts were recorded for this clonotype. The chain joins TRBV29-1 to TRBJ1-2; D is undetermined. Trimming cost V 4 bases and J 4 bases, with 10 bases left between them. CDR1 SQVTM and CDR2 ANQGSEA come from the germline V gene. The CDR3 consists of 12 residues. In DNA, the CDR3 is TGCAGCGTTGGACCTCCGGGCTATGGCTACACCTTC. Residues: CSVGPPGYGYTF.

The CDR3 sequence is CSARDLARAFNEQFF. DNA for the CDR3: TGCAGTGCTAGAGATCTAGCCCGAGCCTTCAATGAGCAGTTCTTC. The genes are TRBV20-1 and TRBJ2-1; weak D call: TRBD2 (5 bases). V lost 0 bases and J 6 bases, leaving 15 bases between the germline ends. CDR3 length: 15 amino acids. Germline V gene data show CDR1 as DFQATT and CDR2 as SNEGSKA (reference sequence).

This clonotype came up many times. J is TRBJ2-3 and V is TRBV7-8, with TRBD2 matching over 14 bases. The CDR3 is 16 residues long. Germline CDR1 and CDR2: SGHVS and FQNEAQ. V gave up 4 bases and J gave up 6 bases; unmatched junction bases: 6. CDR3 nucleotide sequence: TGTGCCAGCAGCTCAGGACTAGCGGGAGGAGGTGATACGCAGTATTTT. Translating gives CASSSGLAGGGDTQYF.

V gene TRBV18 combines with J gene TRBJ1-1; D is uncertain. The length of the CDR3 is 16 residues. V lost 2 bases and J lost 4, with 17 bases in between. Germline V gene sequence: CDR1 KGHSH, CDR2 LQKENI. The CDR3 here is CASSPVITGLGTEAFF. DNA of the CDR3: TGTGCCAGCTCACCAGTCATCACCGGACTGGGCACTGAAGCTTTCTTT.

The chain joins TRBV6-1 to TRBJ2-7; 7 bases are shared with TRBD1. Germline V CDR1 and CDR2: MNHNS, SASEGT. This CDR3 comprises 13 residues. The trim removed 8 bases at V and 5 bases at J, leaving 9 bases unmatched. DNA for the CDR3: TGTGCCAGCTCCAAACAGGGGTTCCACGAGCAGTACTTC. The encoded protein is CASSKQGFHEQYF.

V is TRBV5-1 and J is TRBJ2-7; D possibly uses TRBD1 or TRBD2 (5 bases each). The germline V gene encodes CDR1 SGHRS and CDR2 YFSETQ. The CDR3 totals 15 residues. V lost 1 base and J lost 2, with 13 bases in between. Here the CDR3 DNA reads TGCGCCAGCAGCTTGATGCAGACGGGGCCCTACGAGCAGTACTTC. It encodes CASSLMQTGPYEQYF.

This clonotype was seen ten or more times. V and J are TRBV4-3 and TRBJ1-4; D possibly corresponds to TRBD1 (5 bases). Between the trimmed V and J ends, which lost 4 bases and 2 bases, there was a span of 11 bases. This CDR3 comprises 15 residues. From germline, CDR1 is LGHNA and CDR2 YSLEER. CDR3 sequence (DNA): TGCGCCAGCAGCCGCGGGGGACGGACTAATGAAAAACTGTTTTTT. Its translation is CASSRGGRTNEKLFF.

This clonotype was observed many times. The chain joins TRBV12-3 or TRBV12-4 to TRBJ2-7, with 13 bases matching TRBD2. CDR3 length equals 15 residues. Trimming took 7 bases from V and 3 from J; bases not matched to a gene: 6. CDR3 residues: CASKGGLAGFYEQYF. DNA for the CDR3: TGTGCCAGCAAGGGGGGACTAGCGGGATTCTACGAGCAGTACTTC.

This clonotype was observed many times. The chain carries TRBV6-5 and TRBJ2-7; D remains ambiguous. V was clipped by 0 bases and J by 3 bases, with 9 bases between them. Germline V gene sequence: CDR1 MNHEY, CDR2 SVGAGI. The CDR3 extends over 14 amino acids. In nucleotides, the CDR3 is TGTGCCAGCAGTTACTCGGAGACAAACTACGAGCAGTACTTC. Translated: CASSYSETNYEQYF.

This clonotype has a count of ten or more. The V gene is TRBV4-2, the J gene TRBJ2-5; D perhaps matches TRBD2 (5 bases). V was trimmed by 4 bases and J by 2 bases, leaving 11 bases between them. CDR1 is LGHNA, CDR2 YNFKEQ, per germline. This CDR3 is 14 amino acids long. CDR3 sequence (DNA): TGTGCCAGCAGCCCACTAGGGCGACAAGAGACCCAGTACTTC. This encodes CASSPLGRQETQYF.

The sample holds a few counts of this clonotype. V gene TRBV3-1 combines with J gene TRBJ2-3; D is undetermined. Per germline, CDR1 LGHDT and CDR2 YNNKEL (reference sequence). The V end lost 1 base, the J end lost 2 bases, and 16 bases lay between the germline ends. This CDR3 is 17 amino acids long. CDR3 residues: CASSQGADASYTDTQYF. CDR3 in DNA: TGTGCCAGCAGCCAAGGGGCAGACGCCTCCTACACAGATACGCAGTATTTT.

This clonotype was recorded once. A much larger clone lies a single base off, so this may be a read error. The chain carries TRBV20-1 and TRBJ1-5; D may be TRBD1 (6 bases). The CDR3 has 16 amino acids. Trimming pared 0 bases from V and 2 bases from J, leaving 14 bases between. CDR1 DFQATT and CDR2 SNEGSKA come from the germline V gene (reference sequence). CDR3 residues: CSARDLGPGGNQPQHF. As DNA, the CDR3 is TGCAGTGCTAGAGATCTAGGGCCAGGGGGCAATCAGCCCCAGCATTTT.

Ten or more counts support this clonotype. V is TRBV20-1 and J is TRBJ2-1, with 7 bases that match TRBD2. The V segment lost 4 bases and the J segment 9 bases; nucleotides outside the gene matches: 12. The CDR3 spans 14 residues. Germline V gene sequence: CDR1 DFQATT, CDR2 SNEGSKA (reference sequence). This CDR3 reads CSANRPGGLSEQFF. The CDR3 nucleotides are TGCAGTGCTAATCGGCCGGGAGGCTTGAGTGAGCAGTTCTTC.

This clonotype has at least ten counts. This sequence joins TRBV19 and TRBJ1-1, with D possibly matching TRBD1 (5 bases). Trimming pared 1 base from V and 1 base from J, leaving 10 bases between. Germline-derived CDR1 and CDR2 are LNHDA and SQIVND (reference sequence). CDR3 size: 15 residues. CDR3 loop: CASSIGGQGNTEAFF. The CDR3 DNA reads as TGTGCCAGTAGTATAGGGGGCCAGGGGAACACTGAAGCTTTCTTT.

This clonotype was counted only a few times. CDR3 nucleotide sequence: TGCAGTGCTAGGGACAGGGAATCGGTATATGGCTACACCTTC. This gives the protein CSARDRESVYGYTF. The chain uses TRBV20-1 and TRBJ1-2; 8 positions match TRBD1. J gave up 5 bases and V 3 bases, and 8 bases lay outside the gene matches. The CDR3 has 14 amino acids. Looked up from germline, CDR1 is DFQATT and CDR2 is SNEGSKA (reference sequence).